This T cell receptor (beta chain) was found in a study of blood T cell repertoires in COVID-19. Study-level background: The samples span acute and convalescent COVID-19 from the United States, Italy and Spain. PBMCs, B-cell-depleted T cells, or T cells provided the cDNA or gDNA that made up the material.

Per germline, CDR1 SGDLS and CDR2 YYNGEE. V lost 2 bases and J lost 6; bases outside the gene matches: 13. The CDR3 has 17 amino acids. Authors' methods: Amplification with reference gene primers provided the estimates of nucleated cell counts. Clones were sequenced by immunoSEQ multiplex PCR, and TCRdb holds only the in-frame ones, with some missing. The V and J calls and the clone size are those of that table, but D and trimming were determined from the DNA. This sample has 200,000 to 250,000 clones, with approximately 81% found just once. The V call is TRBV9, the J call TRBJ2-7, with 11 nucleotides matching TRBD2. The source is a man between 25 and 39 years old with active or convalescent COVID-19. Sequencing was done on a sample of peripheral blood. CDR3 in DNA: TGTGCCAGCAGCGTTGGCCTAGCGGGGGGTATGGGTGGCGAGCAGTACTTC. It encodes CASSVGLAGGMGGEQYF.